The clone carrying this T cell receptor beta chain was seen only once. The antigen remains undetermined. The sample is drawn from a study of T cell responses to AZD1222 COVID-19 vaccine. Study results and limitations: Repertoire sampling happened only post peak T cell response. The donor cohort was predominantly white British with a female majority, and clonal diversity may have been underestimated.

The V end lost 1 base, the J end lost 0 bases, and 12 bases lay between the germline ends. CDR3 size: 16 residues. Germline CDR1 LNHDA, CDR2 SQIVND (reference sequence). TCRdb keeps only in-frame clones here, not all; method: immunoSEQ multiplex PCR. The sample holds over 120,000 clones, over 85% seen once. The TCR originated in an adult in good health. The chain uses TRBV19 and TRBJ1-2, with D possibly matching TRBD1 (5 bases). This specimen was peripheral blood, taken on day 0 of AZD1222 vaccination. In nucleotides, the CDR3 is TGTGCCAGTAGTATAGCAGGGACGGTAGCTAACTATGGCTACACCTTC. Its translation is CASSIAGTVANYGYTF.